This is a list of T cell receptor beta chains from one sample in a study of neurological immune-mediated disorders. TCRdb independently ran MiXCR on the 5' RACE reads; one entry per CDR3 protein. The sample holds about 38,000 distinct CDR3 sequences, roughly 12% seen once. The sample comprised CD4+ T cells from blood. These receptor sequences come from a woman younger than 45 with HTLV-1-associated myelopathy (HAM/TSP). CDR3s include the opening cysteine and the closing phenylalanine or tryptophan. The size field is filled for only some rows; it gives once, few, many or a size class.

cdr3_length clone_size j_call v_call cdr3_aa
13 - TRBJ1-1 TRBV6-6 CASRDTWGTEAFF
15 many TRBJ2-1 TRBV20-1 CSAKTSGGAYNEQFF
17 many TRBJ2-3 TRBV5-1 CASSQLGLAGTTDTQYF
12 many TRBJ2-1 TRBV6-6 CASSAGLNEQFF
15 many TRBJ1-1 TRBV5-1 CASSFGSGGGTEAFF
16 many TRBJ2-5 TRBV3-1 CASSHSWASLRETQYF
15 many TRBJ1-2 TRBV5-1 CASSPLPGQNYGYTF
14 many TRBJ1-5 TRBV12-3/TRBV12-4 CASSGGVSRQPQHF
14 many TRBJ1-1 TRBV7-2 CTSSLIFGLEGAFF
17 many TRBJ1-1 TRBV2 CASNNRDSWVRITEAFF
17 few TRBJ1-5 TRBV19 CASSTRTAVQGNQPQHF
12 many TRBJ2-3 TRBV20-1 CSAHRGPDTQYF
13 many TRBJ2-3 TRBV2 CASMGDETDTQYF
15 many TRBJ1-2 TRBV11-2 CASSVHRGRFGGYTF
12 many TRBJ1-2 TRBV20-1 CSARGQVEGYTF
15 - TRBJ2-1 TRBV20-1 CSAKGGVRSYNEQFF
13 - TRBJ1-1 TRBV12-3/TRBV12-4 CASSSRGNTEAFF
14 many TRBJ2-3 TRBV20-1 CSASNGSYTDTQYF
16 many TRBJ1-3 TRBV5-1 CASSQDTLSSGNTIYF
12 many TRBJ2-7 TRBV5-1 CASSSSGYEQYF
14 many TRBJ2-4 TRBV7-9 CASSFSGVKNIQYF
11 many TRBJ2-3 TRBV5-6 CASSRGNTQYF
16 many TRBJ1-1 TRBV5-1 CASSRNWGIGGTEAFF
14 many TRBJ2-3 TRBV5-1 CASSLGGYTDTQYF
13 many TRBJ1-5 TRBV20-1 CSAAENRGQPQHF
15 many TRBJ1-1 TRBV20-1 CSARTTGETRTEAFF
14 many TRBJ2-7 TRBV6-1 CASSAVGQSYEQYF
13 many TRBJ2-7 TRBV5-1 CASSHAGAREQYF
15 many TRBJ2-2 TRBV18 CASSPPSGVDGELFF
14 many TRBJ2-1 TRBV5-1 CASSRGGAIDEQFF
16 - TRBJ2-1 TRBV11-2 CASSLFGTSAYNEQFF
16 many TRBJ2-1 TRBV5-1 CASSSLTSGGAGEQFF
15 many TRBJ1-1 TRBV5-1 CASSLGDRAAGEAFF
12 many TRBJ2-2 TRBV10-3 CAISKNTGELFF
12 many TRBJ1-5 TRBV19 CASSMTRQPQHF
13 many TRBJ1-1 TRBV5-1 CASSLELNTEAFF
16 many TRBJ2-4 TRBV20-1 CSARGWTRLAKNIQYF
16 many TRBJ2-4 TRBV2 CASSDGLGGSIDIQYF
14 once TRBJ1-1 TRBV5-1 CASGSGQGNTEAFF
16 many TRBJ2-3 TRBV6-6 CASRELGLAGEDTQYF
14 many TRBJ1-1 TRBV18 CASSPTNKETEAFF
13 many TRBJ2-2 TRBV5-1 CASSFGSTGELFF
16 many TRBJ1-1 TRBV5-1 CASSFGPQGADTEAFF
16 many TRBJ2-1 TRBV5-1 CASSLVSRGGYNEQFF
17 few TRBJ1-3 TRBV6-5 CASSYYGFSHSGNTIYF
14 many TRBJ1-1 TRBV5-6 CASRGDRGNTEAFF
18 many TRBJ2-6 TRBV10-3 CAIKRDGRKNSGANVLTF
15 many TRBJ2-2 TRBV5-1 CASSLGGTTTGELFF
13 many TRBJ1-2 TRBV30 CAWSVPLSYGYTF
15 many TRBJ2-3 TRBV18 CASSPTAGFADTQYF
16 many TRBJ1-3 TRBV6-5 CASSYSIGKSGNTIYF
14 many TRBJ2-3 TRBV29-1 CSVVRGQGQDTQYF
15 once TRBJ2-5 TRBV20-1 CSASGAGVKQETQYF
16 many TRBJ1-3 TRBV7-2 CASSLKTGSAGNTIYF
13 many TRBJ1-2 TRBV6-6 CASSTRGTYGYTF
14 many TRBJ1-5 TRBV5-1 CASSQDGVQQPQHF
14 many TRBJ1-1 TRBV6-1 CASRTSRVNTEAFF
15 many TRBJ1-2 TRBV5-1 CASSPGGLSKYGYTF
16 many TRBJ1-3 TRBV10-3 CAISESGFSSGNTIYF
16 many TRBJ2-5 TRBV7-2 CASSPRTGLWGETQYF